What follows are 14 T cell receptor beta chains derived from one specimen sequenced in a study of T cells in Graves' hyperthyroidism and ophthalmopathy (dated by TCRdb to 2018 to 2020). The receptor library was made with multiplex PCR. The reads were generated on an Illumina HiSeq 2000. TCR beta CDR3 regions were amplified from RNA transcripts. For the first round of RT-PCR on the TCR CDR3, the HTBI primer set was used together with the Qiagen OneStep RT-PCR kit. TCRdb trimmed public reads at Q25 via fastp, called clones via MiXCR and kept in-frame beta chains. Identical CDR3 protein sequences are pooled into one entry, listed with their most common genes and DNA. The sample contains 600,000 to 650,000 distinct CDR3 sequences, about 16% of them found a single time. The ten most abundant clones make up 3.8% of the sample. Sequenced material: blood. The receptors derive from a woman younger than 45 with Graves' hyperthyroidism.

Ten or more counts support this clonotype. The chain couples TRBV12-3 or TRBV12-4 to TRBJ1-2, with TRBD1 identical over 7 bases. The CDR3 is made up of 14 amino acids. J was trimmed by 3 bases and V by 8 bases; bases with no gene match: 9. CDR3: CASCRTGTHYGYTF. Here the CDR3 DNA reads TGTGCCAGCTGTCGGACAGGAACACACTATGGCTACACCTTC.

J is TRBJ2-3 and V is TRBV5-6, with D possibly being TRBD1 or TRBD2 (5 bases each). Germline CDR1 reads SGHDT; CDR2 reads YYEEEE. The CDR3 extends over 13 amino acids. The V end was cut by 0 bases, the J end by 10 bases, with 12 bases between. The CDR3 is CASSLGGFLSQYF. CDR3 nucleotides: TGTGCCAGCAGCTTGGGGGGGTTCTTATCGCAGTATTTT.

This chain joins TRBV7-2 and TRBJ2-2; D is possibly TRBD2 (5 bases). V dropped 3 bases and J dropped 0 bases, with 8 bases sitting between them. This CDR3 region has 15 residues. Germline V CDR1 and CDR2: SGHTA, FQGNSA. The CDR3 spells CASSFTSTNTGELFF. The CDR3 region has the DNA TGTGCCAGCAGCTTTACTAGTACGAACACCGGGGAGCTGTTTTTT.

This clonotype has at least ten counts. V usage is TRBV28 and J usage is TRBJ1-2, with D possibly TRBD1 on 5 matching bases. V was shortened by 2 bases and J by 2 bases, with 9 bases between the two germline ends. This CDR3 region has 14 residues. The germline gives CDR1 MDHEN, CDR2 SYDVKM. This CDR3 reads CASSLGTLNYGYTF. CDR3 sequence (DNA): TGTGCCAGCAGTTTAGGGACCCTGAACTATGGCTACACCTTC.

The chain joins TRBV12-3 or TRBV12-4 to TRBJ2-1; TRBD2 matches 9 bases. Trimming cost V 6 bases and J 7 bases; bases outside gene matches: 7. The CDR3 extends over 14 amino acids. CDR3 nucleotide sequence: TGTGCCAGCAGCCCTGGACTAGCGAGGAATGAGCAGTTCTTC. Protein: CASSPGLARNEQFF.

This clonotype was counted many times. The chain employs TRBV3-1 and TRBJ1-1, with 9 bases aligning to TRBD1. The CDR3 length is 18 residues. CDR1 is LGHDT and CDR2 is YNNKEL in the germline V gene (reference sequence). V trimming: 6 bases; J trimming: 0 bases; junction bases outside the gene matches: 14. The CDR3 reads CASRRYTGGEGVNTEAFF. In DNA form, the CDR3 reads TGTGCCAGCAGACGTTATACAGGGGGCGAGGGTGTGAACACTGAAGCTTTCTTT.

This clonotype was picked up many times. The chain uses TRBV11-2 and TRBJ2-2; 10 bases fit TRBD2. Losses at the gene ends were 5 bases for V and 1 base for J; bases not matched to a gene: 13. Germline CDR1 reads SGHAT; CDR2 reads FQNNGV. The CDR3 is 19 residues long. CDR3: CASSKRRGLAGENTGELFF. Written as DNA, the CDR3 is TGTGCCAGCAGCAAACGACGGGGCCTAGCGGGAGAGAACACCGGGGAGCTGTTTTTT. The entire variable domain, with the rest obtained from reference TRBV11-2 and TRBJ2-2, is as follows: EAGVAQSPRYKIIEKRQSVAFWCNPISGHATLYWYQQILGQGPKLLIQFQNNGVVDDSQLPKDRFSAERLKGVDSTLKIQPAKLEDSAVYLCASSKRRGLAGENTGELFFGEGSRLTVL.

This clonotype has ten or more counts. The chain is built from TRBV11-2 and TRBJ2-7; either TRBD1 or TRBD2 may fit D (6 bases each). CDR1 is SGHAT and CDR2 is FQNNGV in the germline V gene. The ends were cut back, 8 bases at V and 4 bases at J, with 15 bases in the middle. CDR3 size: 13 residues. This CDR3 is CASDPGGGYEQYF. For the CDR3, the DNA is TGTGCCAGCGACCCCGGAGGGGGTTACGAGCAGTACTTC.

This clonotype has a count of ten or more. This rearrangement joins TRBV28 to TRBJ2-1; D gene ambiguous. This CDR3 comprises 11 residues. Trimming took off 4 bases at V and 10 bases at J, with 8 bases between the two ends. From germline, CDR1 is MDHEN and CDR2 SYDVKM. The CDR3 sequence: CASSWIREQFF. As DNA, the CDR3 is TGTGCCAGCAGTTGGATACGGGAGCAGTTCTTC.

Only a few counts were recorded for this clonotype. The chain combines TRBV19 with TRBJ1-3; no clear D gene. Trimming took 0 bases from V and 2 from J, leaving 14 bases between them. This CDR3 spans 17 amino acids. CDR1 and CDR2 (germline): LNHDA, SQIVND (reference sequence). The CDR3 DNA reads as TGTGCCAGTAGTATAGATCTCAGGCGGTTGGCTGGAAACACCATATATTTT. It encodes CASSIDLRRLAGNTIYF. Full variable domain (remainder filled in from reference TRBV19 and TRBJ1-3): DGGITQSPKYLFRKEGQNVTLSCEQNLNHDAMYWYRQDPGQGLRLIYYSQIVNDFQKGDIAEGYSVSREKKESFPLTVTSAQKNPTAFYLCASSIDLRRLAGNTIYFGEGSWLTVV.

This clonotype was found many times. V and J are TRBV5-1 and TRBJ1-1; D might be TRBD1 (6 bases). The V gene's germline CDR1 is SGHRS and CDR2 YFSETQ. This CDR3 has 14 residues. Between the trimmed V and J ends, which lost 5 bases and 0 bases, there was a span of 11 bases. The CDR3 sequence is CASRTGSMNTEAFF. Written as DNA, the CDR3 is TGCGCCAGCAGAACAGGGTCCATGAACACTGAAGCTTTCTTT.

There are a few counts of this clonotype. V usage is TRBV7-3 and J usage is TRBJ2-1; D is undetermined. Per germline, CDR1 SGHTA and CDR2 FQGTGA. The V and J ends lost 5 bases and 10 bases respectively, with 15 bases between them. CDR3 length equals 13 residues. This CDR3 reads CASSEQGLSEQFF. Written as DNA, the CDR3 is TGTGCCAGCAGCGAGCAAGGGCTCTCCGAGCAGTTCTTC. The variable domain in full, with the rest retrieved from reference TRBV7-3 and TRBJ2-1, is GAGVSQTPSNKVTEKGKYVELRCDPISGHTALYWYRQSLGQGPEFLIYFQGTGAADDSGLPNDRFFAVRPEGSVSTLKIQRTERGDSAVYLCASSEQGLSEQFFGPGTRLTVL.

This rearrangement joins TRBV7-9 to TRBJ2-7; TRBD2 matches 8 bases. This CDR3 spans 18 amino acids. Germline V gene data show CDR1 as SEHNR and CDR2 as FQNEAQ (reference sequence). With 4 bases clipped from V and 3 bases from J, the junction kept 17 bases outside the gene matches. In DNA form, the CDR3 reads TGTGCCAGCAGCTCAAGTGGCACAAGCGGGAGCCCGATCTACGAGCAGTACTTC. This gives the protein CASSSSGTSGSPIYEQYF.

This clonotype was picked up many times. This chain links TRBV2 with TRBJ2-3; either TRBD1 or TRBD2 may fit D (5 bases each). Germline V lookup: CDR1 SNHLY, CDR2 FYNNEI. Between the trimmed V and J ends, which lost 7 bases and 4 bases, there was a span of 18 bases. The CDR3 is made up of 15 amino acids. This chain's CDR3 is CASIDGTLYPDTQYF. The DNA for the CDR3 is TGTGCCAGCATCGATGGGACGTTATACCCAGATACGCAGTATTTT.